The 9 T cell receptor beta chains in this list originate from one sample, sequenced in a study of blood T cells in healthy people across ages. Together with a sample-barcoded 5' primer, a J-beta primer mix was included in a second PCR lasting about 6 to 12 cycles. TCRdb fed the 5' RACE reads into MiXCR, producing one record per CDR3 protein. The sample has about 670,000 distinct CDR3 sequences, over 40% seen once; the top ten hold 25% to 35%. Material for sequencing was blood. These receptors all stem from a man aged 80 or over in good health.

The chain combines TRBV2 with TRBJ1-4, with TRBD1 matching 7 bases. This CDR3 has 14 amino acids. With V trimmed by 4 bases and J by 8 bases, 7 bases remained unmatched. Germline V gene data show CDR1 as SNHLY and CDR2 as FYNNEI. CDR3 DNA: TGTGCCAGCAGTGTGGCCAGGGGGAGGGAAAAACTGTTTTTT. This translates into CASSVARGREKLFF.

This clonotype occurred a few times. This chain's CDR3 is CASSAAGTGAYEQYF. In DNA form, the CDR3 reads TGTGCCAGCAGTGCCGCCGGGACAGGGGCCTACGAGCAGTACTTC. J is TRBJ2-7 and V is TRBV6-2 or TRBV6-3; 10 bases are shared with TRBD1. The CDR3 sequence is 15 residues long. Germline loops: CDR1 MNHEY, CDR2 SVGEGT. V lost 5 bases, J lost 2 bases, and 6 bases stayed unmatched.

This clonotype showed up just once. The chain couples TRBV7-2 to TRBJ2-7; the D gene is possibly TRBD2 (6 bases). Between the trimmed V and J ends, which lost 4 bases and 1 base, there was a span of 17 bases. The germline gives CDR1 SGHTA, CDR2 FQGNSA. The CDR3 totals 16 residues. This CDR3 is CASSWETKRASYEQYF. The CDR3 nucleotides are TGTGCCAGCAGCTGGGAGACTAAGCGGGCTTCCTACGAGCAGTACTTC.

This clonotype was counted a few times. V and J are TRBV7-2 and TRBJ1-2; D is undetermined. The V end was cut by 0 bases, the J end by 2 bases, with 13 bases between. The CDR3 loop spans 16 amino acids. Germline V lookup: CDR1 SGHTA, CDR2 FQGNSA. The chain's CDR3 is CASSLARASSNYGYTF. The CDR3 region has the DNA TGTGCCAGCAGCTTAGCCCGAGCCTCCTCAAACTATGGCTACACCTTC.

Concerning this clonotype: Sequence at one end of the junction differs from germline and may be a read error. The chain combines TRBV7-8 with TRBJ2-1; 10 nucleotides match TRBD2. The CDR3 consists of 16 residues. The V gene's germline CDR1 is SGHVS and CDR2 FQNEAQ. The CDR3 DNA reads as TGCGCCAGCAGGGCCACTAGCGGGACCCGCTACAATGAGCAGTTCTTC. Its translation: CASRATSGTRYNEQFF.

The chain is built from TRBV10-3 and TRBJ1-4; maybe TRBD1 (6 bases). The CDR3 sequence is 15 residues long. The germline V gene has CDR1 ENHRY and CDR2 SYGVKD. The ends were cut back, 4 bases at V and 3 bases at J, with 12 bases in the middle. The CDR3 loop reads CAISVGGRSNEKLFF. The CDR3 coding sequence is TGTGCCATCAGTGTCGGGGGCCGGTCTAATGAAAAACTGTTTTTT.

The rearrangement uses TRBV7-2 and TRBJ2-1, with D hard to call. CDR1 is SGHTA and CDR2 is FQGNSA in the germline V gene. Trimming removed 5 bases at V and 13 bases at J, with 21 bases between. The CDR3 sequence is 14 residues long. The CDR3 is CASSPGGPREPQFF. Written as DNA, the CDR3 is TGTGCCAGCAGCCCAGGCGGTCCTCGAGAGCCCCAGTTCTTC.

This chain uses TRBV6-1 with TRBJ1-2, with D uncertain. V shed 2 bases and J shed 0 bases, with 16 bases lying between them. Germline V CDR1 and CDR2: MNHNS, SASEGT. This CDR3 has 17 amino acids. The CDR3 loop is CASSEPPPGPANYGYTF. The CDR3 DNA is TGTGCCAGCAGTGAACCACCTCCGGGCCCAGCTAACTATGGCTACACCTTC.

This clonotype appeared a few times. This sequence joins TRBV29-1 and TRBJ1-5; 11 bases match TRBD1. V shed 6 bases, J shed 6 bases, and the junction held 7 bases outside the gene matches. Germline V gives CDR1 SQVTM, CDR2 ANQGSEA. CDR3 length: 14 residues. CDR3: CSVGGTGGGQPQHF. DNA of the CDR3: TGCAGCGTGGGTGGGACAGGGGGAGGTCAGCCCCAGCATTTT.